What follows describes a single T cell receptor (beta chain). Its target is unknown. This entry comes from a study of T cells in Graves' hyperthyroidism and ophthalmopathy. Study-wide findings and caveats: Most expanded thyroid clonotypes above 0.001 also appeared in blood.

Each 10 ml fresh peripheral blood draw supplied the PBMCs. The CDR3 runs 16 residues. The V gene's germline CDR1 is SGHTA and CDR2 FQGTGA. The V segment lost 4 bases and the J segment 4 bases; nucleotides outside the gene matches: 5. RNA transcripts were the template for amplifying TCR beta CDR3 regions. HTBI primers were employed in a first-round RT-PCR of the TCR CDR3. TCRdb reprocessed the multiplex PCR reads via MiXCR and lists one record per CDR3 protein. The sample yields nearly 250,000 distinct CDR3 sequences, roughly 15% seen once. V usage is TRBV7-3 and J usage is TRBJ2-3; 13 bases map to TRBD2. The sample consisted of blood. The TCR sequence derives from a woman aged 18 to 35 with Graves' ophthalmopathy. The CDR3 DNA reads TGTGCCAGCAGCTCCGGACTAGCGGGAGCCCCAGATACGCAGTATTTT. Encoded protein: CASSSGLAGAPDTQYF.